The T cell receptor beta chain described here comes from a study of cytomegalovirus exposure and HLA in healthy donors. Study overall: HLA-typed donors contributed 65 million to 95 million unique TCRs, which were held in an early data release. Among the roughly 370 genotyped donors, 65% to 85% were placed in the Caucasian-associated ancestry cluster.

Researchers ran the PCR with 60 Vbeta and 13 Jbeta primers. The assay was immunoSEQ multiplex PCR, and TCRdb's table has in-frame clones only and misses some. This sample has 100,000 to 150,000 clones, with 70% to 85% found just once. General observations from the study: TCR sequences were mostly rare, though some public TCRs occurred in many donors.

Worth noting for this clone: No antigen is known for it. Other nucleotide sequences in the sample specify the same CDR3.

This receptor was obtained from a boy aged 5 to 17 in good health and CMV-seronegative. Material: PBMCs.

The DNA of the CDR3 is TGCAGCGTCGCCTCCCCGTTGGCGGCCTACGAGCAGTACTTC. This encodes CSVASPLAAYEQYF. The chain couples TRBV29-1 to TRBJ2-7; D not certain. This CDR3 spans 14 amino acids. V was shortened by 6 bases and J by 2 bases, with 17 bases between the two germline ends. In germline, CDR1 is SQVTM, CDR2 ANQGSEA.